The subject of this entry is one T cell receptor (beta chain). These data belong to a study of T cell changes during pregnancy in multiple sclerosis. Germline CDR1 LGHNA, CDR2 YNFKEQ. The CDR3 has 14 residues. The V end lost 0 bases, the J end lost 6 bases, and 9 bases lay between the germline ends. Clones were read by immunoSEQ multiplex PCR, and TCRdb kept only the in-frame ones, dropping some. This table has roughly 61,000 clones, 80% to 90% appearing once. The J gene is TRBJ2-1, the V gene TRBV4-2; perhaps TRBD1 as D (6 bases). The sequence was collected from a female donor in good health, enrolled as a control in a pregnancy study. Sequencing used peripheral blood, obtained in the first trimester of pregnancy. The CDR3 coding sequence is TGTGCCAGCAGCCAAGATGGGACAATCAATGAGCAGTTCTTC. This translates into CASSQDGTINEQFF.